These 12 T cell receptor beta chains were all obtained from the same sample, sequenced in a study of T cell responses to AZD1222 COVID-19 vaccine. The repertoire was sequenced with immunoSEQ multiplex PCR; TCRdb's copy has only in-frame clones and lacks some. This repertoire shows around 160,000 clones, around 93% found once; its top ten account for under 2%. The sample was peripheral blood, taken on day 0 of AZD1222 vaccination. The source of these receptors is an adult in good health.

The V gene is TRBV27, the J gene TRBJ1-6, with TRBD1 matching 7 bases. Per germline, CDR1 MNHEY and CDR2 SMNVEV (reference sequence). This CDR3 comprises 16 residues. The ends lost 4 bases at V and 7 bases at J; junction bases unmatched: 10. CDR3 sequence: CASSSYMKGANSPLHF. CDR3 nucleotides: TGTGCCAGCAGTTCTTATATGAAGGGGGCGAATTCACCCCTCCACTTT.

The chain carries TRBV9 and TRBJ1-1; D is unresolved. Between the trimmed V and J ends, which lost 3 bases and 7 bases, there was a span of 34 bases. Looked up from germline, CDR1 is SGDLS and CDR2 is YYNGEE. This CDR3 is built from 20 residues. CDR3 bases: TGTGCCAGCAGCGCCCCTCTCCTATCGGCATTCTTAGCGCCGATTATTGAAGCTTTCTTT. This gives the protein CASSAPLLSAFLAPIIEAFF.

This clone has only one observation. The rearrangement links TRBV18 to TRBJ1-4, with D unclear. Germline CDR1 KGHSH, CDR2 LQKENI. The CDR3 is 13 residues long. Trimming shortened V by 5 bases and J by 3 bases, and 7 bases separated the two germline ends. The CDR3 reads CASSRASNEKLFF. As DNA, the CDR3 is TGTGCCAGCTCAAGAGCGTCTAATGAAAAACTGTTTTTT.

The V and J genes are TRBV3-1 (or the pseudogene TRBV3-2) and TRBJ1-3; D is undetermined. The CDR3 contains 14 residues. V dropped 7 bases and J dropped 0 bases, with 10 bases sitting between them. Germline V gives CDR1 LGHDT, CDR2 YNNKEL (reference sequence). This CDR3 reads CASNHRSSGNTIYF. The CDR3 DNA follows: TGTGCCAGCAACCACCGAAGCTCTGGAAACACCATATATTTT.

The CDR3 coding sequence is TGTGCCAGCTCACCAAGCCCGGACTTGGGGGAGAAACTGTTTTTT. Protein product: CASSPSPDLGEKLFF. This chain links TRBV18 with TRBJ1-4; perhaps TRBD1 as D (5 bases). V lost 2 bases to trimming and J lost 11 bases, with 18 bases between them. CDR1 and CDR2 (germline): KGHSH, LQKENI. This CDR3 is built from 15 residues.

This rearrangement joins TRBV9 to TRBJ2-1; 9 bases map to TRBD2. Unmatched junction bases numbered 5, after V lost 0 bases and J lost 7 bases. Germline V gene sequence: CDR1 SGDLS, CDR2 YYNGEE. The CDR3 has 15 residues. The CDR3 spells CASSVGGTSQNEQFF. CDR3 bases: TGTGCCAGCAGCGTAGGCGGGACTAGCCAGAATGAGCAGTTCTTC.

The CDR3 DNA reads as TGCGCCAGCAGTGAGAGGAGGGCAGGCGTTCGCACTGAAGCTTTCTTT. Encoded protein: CASSERRAGVRTEAFF. The chain is built from TRBV10-1 and TRBJ1-1; D is unclear. CDR1 and CDR2 (germline): WNHNN, SYGVQD (reference sequence). The CDR3 has 16 amino acids. V was pared by 2 bases and J by 4 bases, with 17 bases between.

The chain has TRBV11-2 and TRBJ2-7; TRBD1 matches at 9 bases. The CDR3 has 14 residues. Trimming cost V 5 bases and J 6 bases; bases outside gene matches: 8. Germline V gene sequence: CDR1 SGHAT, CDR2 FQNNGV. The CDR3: CASSPGTGFREQYF. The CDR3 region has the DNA TGTGCCAGCAGCCCGGGGACAGGGTTTCGCGAGCAGTACTTC.

CDR3 sequence: CATFRDRGNTEAFF. As DNA, the CDR3 is TGTGCCACCTTCCGGGACAGGGGCAACACTGAAGCTTTCTTT. The chain employs TRBV19 and TRBJ1-1, with 10 bases lining up with TRBD1. The CDR3 extends over 14 amino acids. Germline V gene lookup returns CDR1 LNHDA and CDR2 SQIVND (reference sequence). The J segment lost 2 bases and the V segment lost 10 bases, leaving 7 bases of the junction unmatched.

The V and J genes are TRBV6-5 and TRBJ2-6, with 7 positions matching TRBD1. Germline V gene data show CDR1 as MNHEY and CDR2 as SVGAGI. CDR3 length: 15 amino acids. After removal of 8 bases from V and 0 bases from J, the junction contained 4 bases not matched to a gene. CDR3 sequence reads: CASDRAISGANVLTF. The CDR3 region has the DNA TGTGCCAGCGACAGGGCAATCTCTGGGGCCAACGTCCTGACTTTC.

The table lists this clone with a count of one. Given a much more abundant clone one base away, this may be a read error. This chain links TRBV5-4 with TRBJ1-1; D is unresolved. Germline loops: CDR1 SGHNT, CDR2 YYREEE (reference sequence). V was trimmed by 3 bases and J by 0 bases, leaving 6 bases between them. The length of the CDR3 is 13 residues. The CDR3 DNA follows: TGTGCCAGCAGCTCACAAGTGAACACTGAAGCTTTCTTT. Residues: CASSSQVNTEAFF.

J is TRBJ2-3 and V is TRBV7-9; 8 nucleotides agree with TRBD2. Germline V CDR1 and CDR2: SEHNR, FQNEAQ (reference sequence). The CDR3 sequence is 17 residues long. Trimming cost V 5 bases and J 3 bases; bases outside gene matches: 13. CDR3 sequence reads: CASSPRVIAGRTDTQYF. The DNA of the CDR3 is TGTGCCAGCAGCCCACGGGTTATAGCGGGAAGAACAGATACGCAGTATTTT.